The entry that follows covers one TCR beta chain sequence. The length of the CDR3 is 15 residues. The V segment lost 7 bases and the J segment 4 bases; nucleotides outside the gene matches: 5. Germline assignment: CDR1 MNHEY and CDR2 SVGAGI. How the authors handled the data: Counts of nucleated cells, estimated from reference gene primer amplification, were obtained. TCRdb's table, derived via immunoSEQ multiplex PCR, lists solely in-frame clones and lacks some. V, J and clone size were drawn from that table, and D and trimming were deduced from the DNA. The data show about 52,000 clones, 70% to 85% seen once. The sample originates from a study of blood T cell repertoires in COVID-19. Study-wide background: The analysed material was cDNA or gDNA that came from T cells, B-cell-depleted T cells, or PBMCs.

This chain uses TRBV6-5 with TRBJ1-6, with 9 bases lining up with TRBD1. Sample: peripheral blood. The source is a man aged 80 or over with COVID-19, enrolled during active disease. CDR3 sequence (DNA): TGTGCCAGCACCTACGGACAGGGGTATAATTCACCCCTCCACTTT. Residues: CASTYGQGYNSPLHF.